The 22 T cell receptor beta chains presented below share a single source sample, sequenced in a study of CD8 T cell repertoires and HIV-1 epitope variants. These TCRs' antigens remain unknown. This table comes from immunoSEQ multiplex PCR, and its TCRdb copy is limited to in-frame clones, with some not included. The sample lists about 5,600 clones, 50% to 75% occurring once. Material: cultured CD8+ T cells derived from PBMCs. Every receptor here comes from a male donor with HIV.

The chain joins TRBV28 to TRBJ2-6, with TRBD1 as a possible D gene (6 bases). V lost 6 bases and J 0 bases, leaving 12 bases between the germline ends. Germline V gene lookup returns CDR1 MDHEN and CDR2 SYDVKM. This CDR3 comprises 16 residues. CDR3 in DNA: TGTGCCAGCAGCCGGGACAAGCGCTCTGGGGCCAACGTCCTGACTTTC. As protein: CASSRDKRSGANVLTF.

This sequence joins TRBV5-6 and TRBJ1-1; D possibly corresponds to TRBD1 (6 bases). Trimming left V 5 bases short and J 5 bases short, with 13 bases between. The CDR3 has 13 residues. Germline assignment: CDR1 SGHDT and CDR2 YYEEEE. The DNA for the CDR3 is TGTGCCAGCAGGGAGCAAGGGGGTACTGAAGCTTTCTTT. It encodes CASREQGGTEAFF.

As DNA, the CDR3 is TGTGCCAGTCGGGAGGTCGACGAGCAGTTCTTC. It translates to CASREVDEQFF. J is TRBJ2-1 and V is TRBV19; 7 bases agree with TRBD2. Germline lookup yields CDR1 LNHDA and CDR2 SQIVND (reference sequence). The CDR3 runs to 11 residues. V trimming: 8 bases; J trimming: 10 bases; junction bases outside the gene matches: 5.

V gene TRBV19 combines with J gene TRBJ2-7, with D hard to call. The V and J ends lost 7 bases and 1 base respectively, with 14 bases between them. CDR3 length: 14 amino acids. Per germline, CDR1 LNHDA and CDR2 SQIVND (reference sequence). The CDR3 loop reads CASKPSRQSYEQYF. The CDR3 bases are TGTGCCAGTAAACCGTCGAGGCAGTCCTACGAGCAGTACTTC.

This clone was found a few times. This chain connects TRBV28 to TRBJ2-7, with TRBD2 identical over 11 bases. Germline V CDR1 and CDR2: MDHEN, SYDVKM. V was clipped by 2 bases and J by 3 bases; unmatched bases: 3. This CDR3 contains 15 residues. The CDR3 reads CASSLLAGGLYEQYF. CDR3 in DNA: TGTGCCAGCAGTTTACTAGCGGGGGGTCTCTACGAGCAGTACTTC.

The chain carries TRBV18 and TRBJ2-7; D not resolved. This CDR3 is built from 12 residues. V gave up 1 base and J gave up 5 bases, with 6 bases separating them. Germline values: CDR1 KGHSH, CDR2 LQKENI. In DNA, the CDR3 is TGTGCCAGCTCACCACTTAGTAACGAGCAGTACTTC. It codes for CASSPLSNEQYF.

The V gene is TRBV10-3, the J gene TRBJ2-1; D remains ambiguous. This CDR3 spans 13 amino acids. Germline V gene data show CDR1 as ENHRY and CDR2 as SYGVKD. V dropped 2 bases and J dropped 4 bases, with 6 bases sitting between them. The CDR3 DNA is TGTGCCATCAGTGAGCGCTTATACAATGAGCAGTTCTTC. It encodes CAISERLYNEQFF.

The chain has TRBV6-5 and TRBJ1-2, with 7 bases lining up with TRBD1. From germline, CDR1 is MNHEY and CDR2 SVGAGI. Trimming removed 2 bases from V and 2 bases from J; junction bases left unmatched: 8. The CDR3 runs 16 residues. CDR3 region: CASSYRGQGVNYGYTF. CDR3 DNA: TGTGCCAGCAGTTACAGGGGGCAAGGAGTGAACTATGGCTACACCTTC.

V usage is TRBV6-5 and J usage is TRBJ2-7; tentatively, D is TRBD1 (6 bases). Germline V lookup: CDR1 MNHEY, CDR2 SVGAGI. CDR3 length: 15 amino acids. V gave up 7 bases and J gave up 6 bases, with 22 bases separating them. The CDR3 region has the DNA TGTGCCAGCATTCCAGGGGATTCCGACGGTGGCGAGCAGTACTTC. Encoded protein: CASIPGDSDGGEQYF.

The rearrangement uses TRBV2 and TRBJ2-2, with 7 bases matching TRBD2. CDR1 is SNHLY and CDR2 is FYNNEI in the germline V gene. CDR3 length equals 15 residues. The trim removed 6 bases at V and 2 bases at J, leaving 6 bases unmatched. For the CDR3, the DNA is TGTGCCAGCAGGGGAGGGGCCGCCAACACCGGGGAGCTGTTTTTT. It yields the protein CASRGGAANTGELFF.

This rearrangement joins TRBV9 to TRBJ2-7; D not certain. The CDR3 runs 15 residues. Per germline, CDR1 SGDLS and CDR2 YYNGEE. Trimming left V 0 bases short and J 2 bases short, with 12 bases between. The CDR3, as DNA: TGTGCCAGCAGCGTAGCCGGGTTATCCCCCTACGAGCAGTACTTC. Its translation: CASSVAGLSPYEQYF.

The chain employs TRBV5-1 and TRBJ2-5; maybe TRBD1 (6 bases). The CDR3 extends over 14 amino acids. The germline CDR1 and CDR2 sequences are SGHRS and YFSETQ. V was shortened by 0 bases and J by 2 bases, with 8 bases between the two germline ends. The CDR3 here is CASSLAGQQETQYF. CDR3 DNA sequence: TGCGCCAGCAGCTTGGCCGGACAGCAAGAGACCCAGTACTTC.

In nucleotides, the CDR3 is TGTGCCAGCAGCCCCGGGGACGCGCACTCTGGGGCCAACGTCCTGACTTTC. As protein: CASSPGDAHSGANVLTF. This chain links TRBV5-4 with TRBJ2-6; D possibly uses TRBD1 or TRBD2 (5 bases each). This CDR3 has 17 amino acids. V gave up 4 bases and J gave up 0 bases, with 14 bases separating them. The V gene's germline CDR1 is SGHNT and CDR2 YYREEE (reference sequence).

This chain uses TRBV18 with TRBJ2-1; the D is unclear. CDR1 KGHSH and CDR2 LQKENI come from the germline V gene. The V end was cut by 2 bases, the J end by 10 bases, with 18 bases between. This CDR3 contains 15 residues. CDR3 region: CASSPKEEVLREQFF. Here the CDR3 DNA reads TGTGCCAGCTCACCAAAGGAAGAGGTGTTGAGGGAGCAGTTCTTC.

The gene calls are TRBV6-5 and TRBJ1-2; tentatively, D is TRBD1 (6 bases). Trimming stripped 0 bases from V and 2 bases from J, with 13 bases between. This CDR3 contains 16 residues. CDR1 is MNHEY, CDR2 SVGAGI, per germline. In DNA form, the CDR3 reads TGTGCCAGCAGTTACTCGAAGGGGAGGGGGAACTATGGCTACACCTTC. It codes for CASSYSKGRGNYGYTF.

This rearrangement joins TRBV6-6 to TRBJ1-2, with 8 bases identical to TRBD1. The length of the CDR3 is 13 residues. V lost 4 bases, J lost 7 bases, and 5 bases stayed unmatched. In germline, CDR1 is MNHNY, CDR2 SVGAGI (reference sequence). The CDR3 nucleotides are TGTGCCAGCAGTTTACAGGGGGACGGTGGCTACACCTTC. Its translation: CASSLQGDGGYTF.

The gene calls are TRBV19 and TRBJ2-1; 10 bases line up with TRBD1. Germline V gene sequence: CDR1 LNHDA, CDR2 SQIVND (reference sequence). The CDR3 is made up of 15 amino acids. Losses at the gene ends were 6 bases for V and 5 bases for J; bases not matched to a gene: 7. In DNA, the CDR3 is TGTGCCAGTAGACCCCCGGGACAGGGGAACAATGAGCAGTTCTTC. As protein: CASRPPGQGNNEQFF.

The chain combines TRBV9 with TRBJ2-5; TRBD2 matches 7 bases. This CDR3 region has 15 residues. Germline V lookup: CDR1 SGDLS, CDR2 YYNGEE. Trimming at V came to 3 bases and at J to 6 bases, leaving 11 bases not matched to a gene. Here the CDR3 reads CASSGRDYERQTQYF. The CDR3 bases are TGTGCCAGCAGCGGCCGGGACTATGAGCGGCAGACCCAGTACTTC.

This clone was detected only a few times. The CDR3 DNA reads as TGTGCCAGCAGCTTGACGGGGGCTGGAAACACCATATATTTT. This encodes CASSLTGAGNTIYF. This chain uses TRBV11-1 with TRBJ1-3; D is perhaps TRBD1 (5 bases). V lost 3 bases to trimming and J lost 2 bases, with 8 bases between them. Germline values: CDR1 SGHAT, CDR2 FQDESV (reference sequence). The CDR3 covers 14 residues.

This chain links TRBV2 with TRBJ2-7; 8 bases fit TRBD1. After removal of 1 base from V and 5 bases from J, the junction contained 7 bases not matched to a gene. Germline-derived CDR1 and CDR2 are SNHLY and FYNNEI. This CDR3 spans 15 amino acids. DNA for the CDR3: TGTGCCAGCAGTGAAGGACAGGGGTTCTTCGACGAGCAGTACTTC. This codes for CASSEGQGFFDEQYF.

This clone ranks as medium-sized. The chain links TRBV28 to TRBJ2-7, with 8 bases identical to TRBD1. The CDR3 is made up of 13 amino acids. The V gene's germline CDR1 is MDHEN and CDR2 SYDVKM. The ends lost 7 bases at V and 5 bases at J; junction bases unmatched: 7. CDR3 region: CASKDRVINEQYF. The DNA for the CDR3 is TGTGCCAGCAAGGACAGGGTAATCAACGAGCAGTACTTC. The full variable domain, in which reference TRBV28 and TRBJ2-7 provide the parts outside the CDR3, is DVKVTQSSRYLVKRTGEKVFLECVQDMDHENMFWYRQDPGLGLRLIYFSYDVKMKEKGDIPEGYSVSREKKERFSLILESASTNQTSMYLCASKDRVINEQYFGPGTRLTVT.

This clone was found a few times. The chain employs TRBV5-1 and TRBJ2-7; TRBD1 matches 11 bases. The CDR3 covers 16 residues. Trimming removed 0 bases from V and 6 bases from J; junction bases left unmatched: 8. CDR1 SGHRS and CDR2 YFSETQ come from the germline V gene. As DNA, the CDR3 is TGCGCCAGCAGCTTGGATGGGGACAGGGGGTTGGGCGAGCAGTACTTC. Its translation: CASSLDGDRGLGEQYF.